The text below deals with one T cell receptor (beta chain). Assay: immunoSEQ multiplex PCR; the TCRdb copy retains only in-frame clones and omits some. The table includes under 170,000 clones, approximately 80% detected once. The source of the sample is a study of blood T cell repertoires in COVID-19. Between the trimmed V and J ends, which lost 11 bases and 8 bases, there was a span of 16 bases. The germline CDR1 and CDR2 sequences are MNHEY and SVGAGI. The CDR3 covers 13 residues. Sequencing was carried out using peripheral blood. J is TRBJ1-6 and V is TRBV6-5, with D tentatively TRBD1 (5 bases). The sequence was obtained from a man in his 70s with acute or convalescent COVID-19. CDR3 coding DNA: TGTGCCGGAAAGAGGAGGGGAGATTCACCCCTCCACTTT. Protein sequence: CAGKRRGDSPLHF.